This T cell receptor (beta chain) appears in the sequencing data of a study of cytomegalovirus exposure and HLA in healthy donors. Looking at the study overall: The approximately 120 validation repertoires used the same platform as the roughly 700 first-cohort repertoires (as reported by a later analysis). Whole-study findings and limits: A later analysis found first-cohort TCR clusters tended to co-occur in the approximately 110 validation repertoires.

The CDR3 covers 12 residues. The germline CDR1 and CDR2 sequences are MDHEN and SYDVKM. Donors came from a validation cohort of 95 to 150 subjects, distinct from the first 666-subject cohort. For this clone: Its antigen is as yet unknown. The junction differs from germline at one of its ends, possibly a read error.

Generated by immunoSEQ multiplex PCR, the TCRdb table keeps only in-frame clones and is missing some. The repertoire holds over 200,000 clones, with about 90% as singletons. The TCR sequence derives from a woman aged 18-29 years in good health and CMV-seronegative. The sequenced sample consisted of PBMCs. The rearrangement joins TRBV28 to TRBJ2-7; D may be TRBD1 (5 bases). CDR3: CASSSIRQSRHF. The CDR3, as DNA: TGTGCCAGCAGTTCTATTCGACAGTCCAGGCACTTC.